A selection of T cell receptor beta chains follows, all from one sample in a study of blood T cells in healthy people across ages. One entry per CDR3 protein, called by TCRdb with MiXCR from the 5' RACE reads. This sample has 1.2 million to 1.5 million distinct CDR3 sequences, with around 39% found just once. Material: blood. The receptors come from a woman younger than 35 in good health. Each CDR3 is given with its conserved first and last residue. A D gene is named only where the DNA matches it firmly. Clone size is not always given. Where it is, it says once, few, many or a class for expanded clones.

j_call clone_size cdr3_length d_call v_call cdr3_nt cdr3_aa
TRBJ1-1 . 15 . TRBV18 TGTGCCAGCGGCCGAGGACCACAGGGCCCCTATGAAGCTTTCTTT CASGRGPQGPYEAFF
TRBJ2-3 few 15 . TRBV20-1 TGCAGTGCTACAAACCCCAGCTTGAGCACAGATACGCAGTATTTT CSATNPSLSTDTQYF
TRBJ2-5 . 11 . TRBV29-1 TGCAGCGTTCGAACGGGAGAGACCCAGTACTTC CSVRTGETQYF
TRBJ1-3 . 17 . TRBV2 TGTGCCAGCAGTCTAACGTGGACAGATCTATCTGGAAACACCATATATTTT CASSLTWTDLSGNTIYF
TRBJ2-5 . 14 . TRBV5-1 TGCGCCAGCAGCGTGGTCTATCAACAAGAGACCCAGTACTTC CASSVVYQQETQYF
TRBJ2-3 . 15 TRBD2 TRBV4-1 TGCGCCAGCAGCCAAGGTCCTAGCGGGGGAGGTACGCAGTATTTT CASSQGPSGGGTQYF
TRBJ1-2 . 12 . TRBV12-3/TRBV12-4 TGTGCCAGCAGTTTACAACTCCTGAGCTACACCTTC CASSLQLLSYTF
TRBJ2-1 few 15 TRBD2 TRBV20-1 TGCAGTGCTAGACCAGCTAGCGGAGTGCATGATGAGCAGTTCTTC CSARPASGVHDEQFF
TRBJ2-4 . 15 . TRBV9 TGTGCCAGCAGCGCGGACCCAGGAGACAAAAACATTCAGTACTTC CASSADPGDKNIQYF
TRBJ1-1 . 15 . TRBV5-6 TGTGCCAGCAGCTCTGGCGGGTACGCGAACACTGAAGCTTTCTTT CASSSGGYANTEAFF
TRBJ2-1 . 16 . TRBV4-2 TGTGCCAGCAGGCTACATGGGGACACGGCCTACAATGAGCAGTTCTTC CASRLHGDTAYNEQFF
TRBJ2-2 . 16 TRBD2 TRBV4-2 TGTGCCAGCAGCCAAGATGGGAGCGGGAATTACGGGGAGCTGTTTTTT CASSQDGSGNYGELFF
TRBJ1-2 few 14 . TRBV4-1 TGCGCCAGCAGCCCCGGCAAAGGCGGAGGCGTCTACACCTTC CASSPGKGGGVYTF
TRBJ2-7 few 13 . TRBV20-1 TGCAGTGCTAGAGTGGTGAGTCGGAACGAGCAGTACTTC CSARVVSRNEQYF
TRBJ2-1 few 15 . TRBV20-1 TGCAGTGCTAGAGGCGTTCACCCCTCTTACAATGAGCAGTTCTTC CSARGVHPSYNEQFF
TRBJ2-4 few 17 TRBD2 TRBV5-6 TGTGCCAGCAGCCTGGGCGGGGGACCTAAAGCCAAAAACATTCAGTACTTC CASSLGGGPKAKNIQYF
TRBJ2-5 . 14 . TRBV12-3/TRBV12-4 TGTGCCAGCAGTTATGATGGTAGCTCCTACGTGCAGTACTTC CASSYDGSSYVQYF
TRBJ1-2 . 13 . TRBV20-1 TGCAGTGCTAGAGGGGTGGGGGGGTATGGCTACACCTTC CSARGVGGYGYTF
TRBJ2-7 once 15 . TRBV25-1 TGTGCCAGCAGTGAAACGGCGGGATATTCCTACGAGCAGTACTTC CASSETAGYSYEQYF
TRBJ2-1 . 17 TRBD2 TRBV5-8 TGTGCCAGCAGCTTGGCGGGAGCGCTAGCGGGAGGGAATGAGCAGTTCTTC CASSLAGALAGGNEQFF
TRBJ1-2 . 15 . TRBV5-1 TGCGCCAGCAGCTTGAGCAGAACAACTAACTATGGCTACACCTTC CASSLSRTTNYGYTF
TRBJ2-7 . 14 TRBD2 TRBV12-3/TRBV12-4 TGTGCCAGCAGTTTTACTAGCGGGATGTACGAGCAGTACTTC CASSFTSGMYEQYF
TRBJ2-1 few 16 . TRBV20-1 TGCAGTGCTAGAGACCGGGAGTTGAACCCAAACAATGAGCAGTTCTTC CSARDRELNPNNEQFF
TRBJ1-1 . 14 . TRBV11-3 TGTGCCAGCAGCTTAGGGCCGAAGAACACTGAAGCTTTCTTT CASSLGPKNTEAFF
TRBJ2-3 few 14 TRBD2 TRBV7-2 TGTGCCAGCAGGAGACGGGGGGGTTTTGATACGCAGTATTTT CASRRRGGFDTQYF
TRBJ2-3 few 14 TRBD2 TRBV7-9 TGTGCCAGCAGCGGCGGGAGAATTTCAGATACGCAGTATTTT CASSGGRISDTQYF
TRBJ2-5 many 11 . TRBV29-1 TGCAGCGTATACAGAGAAGAGACCCAGTACTTC CSVYREETQYF
TRBJ2-1 . 16 TRBD2 TRBV6-1 TGTGCCAGCAGCGCTATAGCGGGAGGGTCCTACAGTGAGCAGTTCTTC CASSAIAGGSYSEQFF
TRBJ2-1 . 14 . TRBV7-3 TGTGCCAGCAGGCCCACTAGCTCCCCCGGGGAGCAGTTCTTC CASRPTSSPGEQFF
TRBJ2-1 . 14 . TRBV9 TGTGTCAGTGGGGACGAGAGATCCTACAATGAGCAGTTCTTC CVSGDERSYNEQFF
TRBJ2-1 . 12 . TRBV20-1 TGCAGTGCTAGAGGTCCGTGGAATGAGCAGTTCTTC CSARGPWNEQFF
TRBJ2-1 . 16 . TRBV24-1 TGTGCCACCAGTGAACCCAGCGGCTCAGGACATAATGAGCAGTTCTTC CATSEPSGSGHNEQFF
TRBJ1-2 . 17 TRBD1 TRBV27 TGTGCCGGCAGTTATTCTTCCCGCAGGGGGATTGTCTATGGCTACACCTTC CAGSYSSRRGIVYGYTF
TRBJ2-3 . 17 . TRBV30 TGTGCCTGGAGCCACACGCCCCAGGGAATTAGGGCAGATACGCAGTATTTT CAWSHTPQGIRADTQYF
TRBJ1-2 few 16 TRBD1 TRBV4-1 TGCGCCAGCAGCCAAATTCCGGGACAGGGGGCGCAAGGCTACACCTTC CASSQIPGQGAQGYTF
TRBJ2-6 . 15 . TRBV20-1 TGCAGTGGGGGGGTCCTGGGCTCTGGGGCCAACGTCCTGACTTTC CSGGVLGSGANVLTF
TRBJ2-1 few 18 . TRBV6-1 TGTGCCAGGGGGGCCAGCTGCCTTGAAGAGAGCTCCTACAATGAGCAGTTCTTC CARGASCLEESSYNEQFF
TRBJ2-7 . 13 . TRBV12-3/TRBV12-4 TGTGCCAGCAGTTCGGCTGGACACTACGAGCAGTACTTC CASSSAGHYEQYF
TRBJ2-2 . 16 TRBD2 TRBV10-3 TGTGCCATCAGGGCTAGCGGGGCTGCGAACACCGGGGAGCTGTTTTTT CAIRASGAANTGELFF
TRBJ1-5 . 13 . TRBV7-9 TGTGCCAGCCCGCGTAAGCCGAGACAGCCCCAGCATTTT CASPRKPRQPQHF